Listed here are 20 T cell receptor beta chains from one sample, sequenced in a study of a mutant IDH1 vaccine in newly diagnosed glioma. These TCRs are of unknown antigen specificity. Sequencing used immunoSEQ multiplex PCR; TCRdb keeps in-frame clones, though not all of them. The sample contains some 48,000 clones, 78% of which appear only once. Time point defined: week 5, during vaccination. In the vaccine, a single dose held 300 ug of the mutant IDH1 20-mer peptide, along with topical imiquimod. The starting material was PBMCs, obtained from a glioma patient whose treatment included an IDH1 peptide vaccine. The receptors here all came from a woman between 40 and 50 years old with glioma.

The chain recombines TRBV6-5 with TRBJ1-1; maybe TRBD1 (6 bases). The CDR3 loop spans 14 amino acids. Germline assignment: CDR1 MNHEY and CDR2 SVGAGI. The ends were cut back, 8 bases at V and 5 bases at J, with 18 bases in the middle. CDR3 sequence: CASRRQVTGTEAFF. CDR3 coding DNA: TGTGCCAGCCGTAGACAGGTCACGGGAACTGAAGCTTTCTTT.

The CDR3 DNA reads as TGCGCCAGCAGCTTGGTTGGGACGTCCGGCACAGATACGCAGTATTTT. It translates to CASSLVGTSGTDTQYF. The chain links TRBV5-1 to TRBJ2-3; possibly TRBD1 or TRBD2 for D (5 bases each). V lost 0 bases, J lost 1 base, and 12 bases lay in between. The germline gives CDR1 SGHRS, CDR2 YFSETQ. The CDR3 runs to 16 residues.

V usage is TRBV2 and J usage is TRBJ1-3; D may be TRBD1 (5 bases). This CDR3 contains 13 residues. CDR1 SNHLY and CDR2 FYNNEI come from the germline V gene. The ends were cut back, 10 bases at V and 6 bases at J, with 16 bases in the middle. Here the CDR3 DNA reads TGTGCCACCCCCGCCGGGGGAGAAAACACCATATATTTT. This encodes CATPAGGENTIYF.

The chain joins TRBV19 to TRBJ1-2; D is unclear. The CDR3 covers 11 residues. CDR1 is LNHDA, CDR2 SQIVND, per germline (reference sequence). The V end was cut by 11 bases, the J end by 0 bases, with 7 bases between. CDR3 loop: CALRSNYGYTF. In DNA form, the CDR3 reads TGTGCCTTGAGGTCTAACTATGGCTACACCTTC. Full variable domain (missing parts from reference TRBV19 and TRBJ1-2): DGGITQSPKYLFRKEGQNVTLSCEQNLNHDAMYWYRQDPGQGLRLIYYSQIVNDFQKGDIAEGYSVSREKKESFPLTVTSAQKNPTAFYLCALRSNYGYTFGSGTRLTVV.

A single count supports this clone. The J gene is TRBJ2-7, the V gene TRBV15, with 7 bases matching TRBD1. V lost 5 bases to trimming and J lost 5 bases; unmatched junction nucleotides: 3. This CDR3 region has 12 residues. The germline V gene encodes CDR1 LNHNV and CDR2 YYDKDF (reference sequence). The CDR3, as DNA: TGTGCCACCAGCGCAGGGACAGACGAGCAGTACTTC. Translated: CATSAGTDEQYF.

V and J are TRBV2 and TRBJ1-4; D gene unclear. This CDR3 region has 15 residues. V gave up 3 bases and J gave up 0 bases, with 8 bases separating them. Germline-derived CDR1 and CDR2 are SNHLY and FYNNEI. CDR3 bases: TGTGCCAGCAGTGAGGTCCCCTCAACTAATGAAAAACTGTTTTTT. This gives the protein CASSEVPSTNEKLFF.

This clone is labeled medium-sized. CDR3 region: CASSEYQEGTEAFF. Here the CDR3 DNA reads TGTGCCAGCAGTGAATATCAGGAGGGGACTGAAGCTTTCTTT. The chain is built from TRBV25-1 and TRBJ1-1; possible D gene TRBD1, 5 bases. This CDR3 has 14 residues. Germline V gene sequence: CDR1 MGHDK, CDR2 SYGVNS. With 0 bases removed from V and 5 bases from J, the gap between germline ends came to 10 bases. Drawing the rest from reference TRBV25-1 and TRBJ1-1, the complete variable domain is EADIYQTPRYLVIGTGKKITLECSQTMGHDKMYWYQQDPGMELHLIHYSYGVNSTEKGDLSSESTVSRIRTEHFPLTLESARPSHTSQYLCASSEYQEGTEAFFGQGTRLTVV.

The V and J genes are TRBV9 and TRBJ2-7; D is perhaps TRBD1 or TRBD2 (5 bases each). Per the germline V gene, CDR1 is SGDLS and CDR2 is YYNGEE. This CDR3 is built from 15 residues. V was pared by 4 bases and J by 6 bases, with 20 bases between. Here the CDR3 reads CASSFSWGSGSEQYF. The CDR3, as DNA: TGTGCCAGCAGCTTTTCCTGGGGCAGTGGGAGCGAGCAGTACTTC.

The V gene is TRBV7-8, the J gene TRBJ1-4; D is undetermined. This CDR3 has 14 residues. Germline-derived CDR1 and CDR2 are SGHVS and FQNEAQ. The V end lost 5 bases, the J end lost 1 base, and 8 bases lay between the germline ends. The CDR3, as DNA: TGTGCCAGCAGCCCCGGCGGAACTAATGAAAAACTGTTTTTT. Translation gives CASSPGGTNEKLFF. The full variable domain, its missing parts supplied by reference TRBV7-8 and TRBJ1-4, is GAGVSQSPRYKVAKRGQDVALRCDPISGHVSLFWYQQALGQGPEFLTYFQNEAQLDKSGLPSDRFFAERPEGSVSTLKIQRTQQEDSAVYLCASSPGGTNEKLFFGSGTQLSVL.

This clone was observed once. The V call is TRBV5-4, the J call TRBJ2-1; 7 bases align to TRBD1. This CDR3 contains 20 residues. J gave up 3 bases and V 2 bases, and 20 bases lay outside the gene matches. Looked up from germline, CDR1 is SGHNT and CDR2 is YYREEE (reference sequence). For the CDR3, the DNA is TGTGCCAGCAGCTTACACAGGGGTGCCGGCATTGGCCCCCTCTACAATGAGCAGTTCTTC. It codes for CASSLHRGAGIGPLYNEQFF.

The chain links TRBV11-3 to TRBJ1-6; D may be TRBD1 (5 bases). This CDR3 has 13 amino acids. CDR1 and CDR2 from the germline V gene are SGHNT and YENEEA. The V end was cut by 0 bases, the J end by 9 bases, with 6 bases between. CDR3 bases: TGTGCCAGCAGCTTAGAGCAGGGTTCACCCCTCCACTTT. It specifies CASSLEQGSPLHF.

This clone was counted only a few times. V and J are TRBV10-1 and TRBJ2-1, with TRBD2 matching 7 bases. V lost 8 bases, J lost 7 bases, and 11 bases stayed unmatched. The CDR3 is made up of 14 amino acids. Germline CDR1 and CDR2: WNHNN and SYGVQD (reference sequence). The CDR3 reads CASSAGDGLNEQFF. The CDR3 bases are TGCGCCAGCTCCGCGGGGGATGGTTTGAATGAGCAGTTCTTC.

The J gene is TRBJ2-3, the V gene TRBV19; possibly TRBD1 or TRBD2 for D (5 bases each). This CDR3 contains 16 residues. V lost 5 bases, J lost 2 bases, and 17 bases lay in between. Germline V gene data show CDR1 as LNHDA and CDR2 as SQIVND (reference sequence). The CDR3 DNA sequence: TGTGCCAGTAGTGTAGGGGATGCGGGTTTCACAGATACGCAGTATTTT. It specifies CASSVGDAGFTDTQYF.

This clone was seen once. The chain recombines TRBV2 with TRBJ1-5; D gene uncertain. The germline V and J ends were trimmed by 4 bases and 4 bases, with 11 bases remaining between them. The CDR3 is 14 amino acids. CDR1 SNHLY and CDR2 FYNNEI come from the germline V gene. The CDR3 here is CASSVGRGNQPQHF. The CDR3 bases are TGTGCCAGCAGTGTAGGACGGGGTAATCAGCCCCAGCATTTT.

The V gene is TRBV5-1, the J gene TRBJ2-2; no firm D call. Per germline, CDR1 SGHRS and CDR2 YFSETQ. The CDR3 loop spans 16 amino acids. Trimming pared 0 bases from V and 4 bases from J, leaving 13 bases between. The CDR3 loop is CASSLGQLSGTGELFF. CDR3 DNA: TGCGCCAGCAGCTTGGGACAATTGAGTGGCACCGGGGAGCTGTTTTTT.

The V call is TRBV13, the J call TRBJ2-7; D is undetermined. With 0 bases removed from V and 1 base from J, the gap between germline ends came to 4 bases. CDR3 length: 13 amino acids. Germline V gives CDR1 PRHDT, CDR2 FYEKMQ (reference sequence). The CDR3 bases are TGTGCCAGCAGCTTAGGGATATCCTACGAGCAGTACTTC. This encodes CASSLGISYEQYF. The full variable domain, completed using reference TRBV13 and TRBJ2-7, is AAGVIQSPRHLIKEKRETATLKCYPIPRHDTVYWYQQGPGQDPQFLISFYEKMQSDKGSIPDRFSAQQFSDYHSELNMSSLELGDSALYFCASSLGISYEQYFGPGTRLTVT.

The chain carries TRBV19 and TRBJ1-1; the D is unclear. CDR1 is LNHDA and CDR2 is SQIVND in the germline V gene (reference sequence). Trimming pared 1 base from V and 4 bases from J, leaving 13 bases between. This CDR3 has 15 amino acids. CDR3 loop: CASSIGPPGSTEAFF. The CDR3 nucleotides read TGTGCCAGTAGTATAGGACCCCCGGGGAGCACTGAAGCTTTCTTT.

The chain couples TRBV14 to TRBJ2-7; D is perhaps TRBD1 or TRBD2 (7 bases each). V lost 6 bases, J lost 5 bases, and 14 bases lay in between. CDR1 and CDR2 from the germline V gene are SGHDN and FVKESK. The CDR3 consists of 13 residues. The CDR3 reads CASRGGGRDEQYF. The CDR3 nucleotides read TGTGCCAGCAGGGGAGGGGGCCGGGACGAGCAGTACTTC.

This sequence joins TRBV4-2 and TRBJ1-2; D gene unclear. The CDR3 is 14 amino acids. Germline-derived CDR1 and CDR2 are LGHNA and YNFKEQ. Trimming stripped 0 bases from V and 6 bases from J, with 11 bases between. DNA for the CDR3: TGTGCCAGCAGCCAAGACCCCTCCGGGGATGGCTACACCTTC. This codes for CASSQDPSGDGYTF.

Worth noting for this clone: The junction departs from the called germline gene at one end, perhaps through a read error. The rearrangement uses TRBV29-1 and TRBJ2-5; possible D gene TRBD1, 7 bases. The CDR3 covers 11 residues. Germline V gene sequence: CDR1 SQVTM, CDR2 ANQGSEA. The CDR3 region is CVPRGRETQYF. CDR3 sequence (DNA): TGTGTGCCCAGGGGGAGGGAGACCCAGTACTTC.